The 15 T cell receptor beta chains presented below share a single source sample, sequenced in a study of T-cell reconstitution after alpha-beta-depleted transplantation in children. The authors prepared the TCRbeta library with unique molecular identifiers. TCRdb independently ran MiXCR on the PCR reads; one entry per CDR3 protein. The data contain 250,000 to 400,000 distinct CDR3 sequences, around 25% of them singletons. The sample here was PBMCs, mostly from graft donor cells, taken 180 days after TCRalphabeta/CD19-depleted stem cell transplant. These TCRs come from a male patient younger than 18 who had a stem cell transplant for acute lymphoblastic leukemia, so the T cells may come from the graft donor.

The table lists this clonotype with a count of one. The chain is built from TRBV28 and TRBJ2-5, with TRBD2 identical over 15 bases. The V gene end was trimmed by 3 bases and the J gene end by 2 bases; junction bases not matched to a gene: 4. The germline gives CDR1 MDHEN, CDR2 SYDVKM. The CDR3 runs 17 residues. CDR3 bases: TGTGCCAGCAGTTTGGGACTAGCGGGAGGAGGGCAAGAGACCCAGTACTTC. Residues: CASSLGLAGGGQETQYF.

This chain links TRBV24-1 with TRBJ1-1; a weak D match, TRBD1 (6 bases). The CDR3 consists of 13 residues. Germline V gives CDR1 KGHDR, CDR2 SFDVKD. Trimming took 5 bases from V and 7 from J, leaving 13 bases between them. The CDR3 DNA reads TGTGCCACCAGTGCCTTTAGAGGGGGTGAAGCTTTCTTT. It is translated as CATSAFRGGEAFF.

The chain has TRBV7-2 and TRBJ2-1, with D unresolved. CDR3 length equals 13 residues. Germline V gene data show CDR1 as SGHTA and CDR2 as FQGNSA. The ends were cut back, 4 bases at V and 9 bases at J, with 13 bases in the middle. Here the CDR3 reads CASSSGGKVEQFF. CDR3 in DNA: TGTGCCAGCAGCTCGGGCGGTAAGGTTGAGCAGTTCTTC.

This clonotype turned up a few times. This sequence joins TRBV5-1 and TRBJ2-1, with 9 nucleotides matching TRBD2. J lost 0 bases, V lost 1 base, and 2 bases had no gene match. The germline gives CDR1 SGHRS, CDR2 YFSETQ. The CDR3 sequence is 16 residues long. The CDR3 spells CASSLWTSDSYNEQFF. The CDR3 bases are TGCGCCAGCAGCTTGTGGACTAGCGACTCCTACAATGAGCAGTTCTTC.

This chain connects TRBV29-1 to TRBJ2-5, with D tentatively TRBD1 (6 bases). With 5 bases removed from V and 2 bases from J, the gap between germline ends came to 15 bases. Germline lookup yields CDR1 SQVTM and CDR2 ANQGSEA. There are 14 residues in the CDR3. CDR3 protein: CSVNREITQETQYF. DNA of the CDR3: TGCAGCGTTAACAGGGAGATTACTCAAGAGACCCAGTACTTC.

This chain links TRBV18 with TRBJ2-7; D may be TRBD1 (6 bases). This CDR3 region has 14 residues. V was pared by 3 bases and J by 7 bases, with 16 bases between. Germline CDR1 and CDR2: KGHSH and LQKENI. The CDR3 spells CASSPGTIFGEQYF. For the CDR3, the DNA is TGTGCCAGCTCACCGGGGACAATTTTCGGGGAGCAGTACTTC.

A word on this clonotype: At one end the junction does not follow the germline gene, possibly because of a read error. In nucleotides, the CDR3 is TGTGCCAACAGCTTAGGGAGCGGGAGGCCCAATGAGCAGTTCTTC. Its translation: CANSLGSGRPNEQFF. This chain joins TRBV7-9 and TRBJ2-1; 9 bases align to TRBD2. The CDR3 is 15 amino acids. CDR1 and CDR2 from the germline V gene are SEHNR and FQNEAQ (reference sequence).

The rearrangement joins TRBV21-1 to TRBJ2-1. TRBV21-1 corresponds to a pseudogene. The CDR3 sequence is 13 residues long. This CDR3 reads CASSKGHYNEQFF. As DNA, the CDR3 is TGTGCCAGCAGCAAAGGACACTACAATGAGCAGTTCTTC.

In this sample, this clonotype turned up a few times. The chain joins TRBV10-3 to TRBJ2-3; D not resolved. This CDR3 is 13 amino acids long. Trimming took 6 bases from V and 0 from J, leaving 7 bases between them. The germline V gene has CDR1 ENHRY and CDR2 SYGVKD. The DNA for the CDR3 is TGTGCCATCAGATTGTCAAGCACAGATACGCAGTATTTT. Its translation: CAIRLSSTDTQYF.

This sequence joins TRBV7-9 and TRBJ1-2; 8 bases line up with TRBD1. The V and J ends lost 11 bases and 2 bases, in that order; junction bases with no gene match: 10. The CDR3 has 14 amino acids. The V gene's germline CDR1 is SEHNR and CDR2 FQNEAQ (reference sequence). CDR3 bases: TGTGCCGGGGTCAGGGGGCCCTCAAACTATGGCTACACCTTC. Translation: CAGVRGPSNYGYTF.

V usage is TRBV7-3 and J usage is TRBJ1-1; possible D gene TRBD1, 6 bases. Per germline, CDR1 SGHTA and CDR2 FQGTGA. CDR3 length equals 16 residues. The germline V and J ends were trimmed by 5 bases and 0 bases, with 16 bases remaining between them. The CDR3 region is CASSLPGEIMNTEAFF. DNA for the CDR3: TGTGCCAGCAGCCTCCCAGGGGAGATAATGAACACTGAAGCTTTCTTT. Full variable domain (rest looked up from reference TRBV7-3 and TRBJ1-1): GAGVSQTPSNKVTEKGKYVELRCDPISGHTALYWYRQSLGQGPEFLIYFQGTGAADDSGLPNDRFFAVRPEGSVSTLKIQRTERGDSAVYLCASSLPGEIMNTEAFFGQGTRLTVV.

The chain employs TRBV9 and TRBJ2-7, with a tentative D call TRBD1 (6 bases). The germline CDR1 and CDR2 sequences are SGDLS and YYNGEE. The CDR3 loop spans 15 amino acids. Deletions cut 0 bases from V and 3 bases from J, with 13 bases between. CDR3: CASSVAQGRVYEQYF. The CDR3 nucleotides are TGTGCCAGCAGCGTAGCACAGGGTAGGGTCTACGAGCAGTACTTC.

The chain links TRBV10-3 to TRBJ2-7; D ambiguous. V lost 10 bases, J lost 5 bases, and 18 bases lay in between. CDR1 is ENHRY, CDR2 SYGVKD, per germline. The CDR3 is 13 amino acids. CDR3 region: CATEESATNEQYF. DNA of the CDR3: TGTGCCACCGAGGAGAGCGCAACCAACGAGCAGTACTTC.

This clonotype was counted a few times. The gene calls are TRBV7-3 and TRBJ1-2; TRBD1 matches at 8 bases. The V segment lost 5 bases and the J segment 8 bases; nucleotides outside the gene matches: 7. This CDR3 spans 13 amino acids. Germline values: CDR1 SGHTA, CDR2 FQGTGA. The CDR3 loop reads CASSETGGRGYTF. Written as DNA, the CDR3 is TGTGCCAGCAGCGAAACAGGGGGAAGGGGCTACACCTTC.

This clonotype has just a few counts. Here the CDR3 DNA reads TGTGCCAGCAGCCCTACGGACAGAGAACCTGAAGCTTTCTTT. This encodes CASSPTDREPEAFF. The rearrangement joins TRBV7-2 to TRBJ1-1; a weak D match, TRBD1 (6 bases). Trimming left V 5 bases short and J 6 bases short, with 16 bases between. The CDR3 is made up of 14 amino acids. Germline V gives CDR1 SGHTA, CDR2 FQGNSA.